These 23 T cell receptor beta chains were sequenced from one sample in a study of shared clonotypes between healthy human individuals. Data came from immunoSEQ multiplex PCR; TCRdb stores just in-frame clones and leaves some out. Of around 510,000 clones listed, about 96% are singletons. The specimen was naive CD4+ T cells sorted from blood. The subset here: CD45RA+ positively selected. Every receptor here comes from a woman aged 25 to 39 in good health.

The J gene is TRBJ2-7, the V gene TRBV9; D is ambiguous. The V gene lost 0 bases and the J gene lost 6 bases, with 7 bases spanning the gap. The CDR3 contains 12 residues. Looked up from germline, CDR1 is SGDLS and CDR2 is YYNGEE. CDR3 loop: CASSVGGREQYF. The CDR3 DNA reads TGTGCCAGCAGCGTAGGTGGTCGCGAGCAGTACTTC.

This chain joins TRBV29-1 and TRBJ2-1, with D hard to call. Germline values: CDR1 SQVTM, CDR2 ANQGSEA. This CDR3 is 12 amino acids long. V was pared by 7 bases and J by 15 bases, with 22 bases between. The CDR3 region is CSATDAGLYVFF. The CDR3 coding sequence is TGCAGCGCTACGGACGCCGGGCTGTATGTGTTCTTC.

This chain uses TRBV28 with TRBJ2-7, with a weak D call TRBD1 (6 bases). The CDR3 covers 15 residues. Trimming removed 2 bases from V and 1 base from J, with 12 bases in between. Germline CDR1 and CDR2: MDHEN and SYDVKM. CDR3 in DNA: TGTGCCAGCAGTTTAGGGGGACATACTTCCTACGAGCAGTACTTC. Its protein product is CASSLGGHTSYEQYF.

The chain uses TRBV27 and TRBJ2-7; 7 bases agree with TRBD1. Germline V gives CDR1 MNHEY, CDR2 SMNVEV (reference sequence). The CDR3 sequence is 16 residues long. Trimming removed 5 bases from V and 2 bases from J; junction bases left unmatched: 12. This CDR3 reads CASSPIADRDPYEQYF. The DNA of the CDR3 is TGTGCCAGCAGTCCAATTGCCGACAGGGACCCCTACGAGCAGTACTTC.

V is TRBV23-1 and J is TRBJ2-2; D unresolved. TRBV23-1 is an open reading frame, and its role is uncertain. This CDR3 has 16 amino acids. V was shortened by 9 bases and J by 7 bases, with 24 bases between the two germline ends. The CDR3 loop reads CARELRGSPSGGELFF. The CDR3 DNA is TGCGCCAGAGAGCTCAGAGGTTCTCCTTCGGGCGGGGAGCTGTTTTTT.

The chain links TRBV6-1 to TRBJ2-5; 9 positions agree with TRBD1. The CDR3 runs 15 residues. The V segment lost 2 bases and the J segment 5 bases; nucleotides outside the gene matches: 6. In germline, CDR1 is MNHNS, CDR2 SASEGT. The CDR3 sequence: CASSEPPGTGETQYF. In DNA form, the CDR3 reads TGTGCCAGCAGTGAACCCCCAGGGACAGGGGAGACCCAGTACTTC.

This chain connects TRBV6-5 to TRBJ2-5, with 10 bases lining up with TRBD2. Germline loops: CDR1 MNHEY, CDR2 SVGAGI. J lost 2 bases, V lost 5 bases, and 5 bases had no gene match. The CDR3 length is 15 residues. CDR3 nucleotides: TGTGCCAGCAGTCCAGGACTAGCGGAACAAGAGACCCAGTACTTC. It encodes CASSPGLAEQETQYF.

This chain connects TRBV28 to TRBJ1-1; 9 bases fit TRBD1. The CDR3 has 19 residues. Unmatched junction bases numbered 21, after V lost 6 bases and J lost 4 bases. Germline CDR1 and CDR2: MDHEN and SYDVKM. The DNA for the CDR3 is TGTGCCAGCAGCACCCCCTCCCGGGACAGGGAGTGGGCAGGCACTGAAGCTTTCTTT. This gives the protein CASSTPSRDREWAGTEAFF. The whole variable domain, remainder taken from reference TRBV28 and TRBJ1-1, is DVKVTQSSRYLVKRTGEKVFLECVQDMDHENMFWYRQDPGLGLRLIYFSYDVKMKEKGDIPEGYSVSREKKERFSLILESASTNQTSMYLCASSTPSRDREWAGTEAFFGQGTRLTVV.

The chain is built from TRBV6-6 and TRBJ1-5, with TRBD1 identical over 7 bases. V shed 5 bases and J 4 bases; nucleotides not matched to a gene: 5. This CDR3 region has 14 residues. The V gene's germline CDR1 is MNHNY and CDR2 SVGAGI (reference sequence). CDR3 sequence (DNA): TGTGCCAGCAGTGGGGACAGTCAAAATCAGCCCCAGCATTTT. This codes for CASSGDSQNQPQHF.

The gene calls are TRBV19 and TRBJ1-5; a possible D gene is TRBD1 (5 bases). Germline V gene data show CDR1 as LNHDA and CDR2 as SQIVND (reference sequence). The CDR3 loop spans 15 amino acids. Trimming took off 3 bases at V and 2 bases at J, with 11 bases between the two ends. The CDR3 loop is CASSIEGQGNQPQHF. The CDR3 DNA follows: TGTGCCAGTAGTATTGAGGGGCAGGGCAATCAGCCCCAGCATTTT.

The chain recombines TRBV28 with TRBJ1-1; tentative D call: TRBD1 (5 bases). Per the germline V gene, CDR1 is MDHEN and CDR2 is SYDVKM. Trimming cost V 4 bases and J 6 bases, with 15 bases left between them. CDR3 length equals 14 residues. CDR3 DNA: TGTGCCAGCAGTTCACCGAGATGGGGGTCTGAAGCTTTCTTT. It yields the protein CASSSPRWGSEAFF.

This sequence joins TRBV30 and TRBJ1-4; possible D gene TRBD1, 6 bases. The CDR3 is 14 residues long. Germline lookup yields CDR1 GTSNPN and CDR2 SVGIG (reference sequence). Trimming left V 7 bases short and J 3 bases short, with 15 bases between. The CDR3 bases are TGTGCCTCCAGTAGACAGGCATCTAATGAAAAACTGTTTTTT. Translated, it gives CASSRQASNEKLFF.

The chain carries TRBV7-2 and TRBJ1-4, with D unclear. The CDR3 contains 14 residues. The ends were cut back, 5 bases at V and 6 bases at J, with 13 bases in the middle. Germline V gene lookup returns CDR1 SGHTA and CDR2 FQGNSA. CDR3 in amino acids: CASSPDLEDEKLFF. The CDR3 region has the DNA TGTGCCAGCAGCCCGGACCTTGAGGATGAAAAACTGTTTTTT.

The chain links TRBV19 to TRBJ1-3; TRBD1 agrees at 11 bases. Trimming cost V 7 bases and J 4 bases; bases outside gene matches: 9. The germline gives CDR1 LNHDA, CDR2 SQIVND (reference sequence). This CDR3 has 16 residues. CDR3: CASNPGQGVSGNTIYF. The CDR3 DNA is TGTGCCAGTAACCCGGGACAGGGGGTGTCCGGAAACACCATATATTTT.

The chain recombines TRBV6-1 with TRBJ1-3; 7 bases fit TRBD1. Germline loops: CDR1 MNHNS, CDR2 SASEGT. V lost 2 bases to trimming and J lost 2 bases; unmatched junction nucleotides: 6. CDR3 length: 16 amino acids. The CDR3 sequence is CASSESSGGPGNTIYF. The CDR3 nucleotides read TGTGCCAGCAGTGAATCGTCAGGGGGGCCTGGAAACACCATATATTTT.

The gene calls are TRBV2 and TRBJ2-7; D may be TRBD1 (6 bases). The CDR3 is 13 amino acids. Trimming took 3 bases from V and 2 from J, leaving 8 bases between them. Germline values: CDR1 SNHLY, CDR2 FYNNEI. CDR3 in amino acids: CASSDGTTYEQYF. CDR3 bases: TGTGCCAGCAGTGACGGGACAACCTACGAGCAGTACTTC.

The genes are TRBV11-2 and TRBJ1-6; D might be TRBD1 (5 bases). CDR1 and CDR2 from the germline V gene are SGHAT and FQNNGV. The CDR3 consists of 15 residues. V was pared by 3 bases and J by 8 bases, with 14 bases between. The CDR3 bases are TGTGCCAGCAGCTTTCAGGGCGGGAAGGATTCACCCCTCCACTTT. Translation: CASSFQGGKDSPLHF. The full variable domain, with the rest looked up from reference TRBV11-2 and TRBJ1-6, is EAGVAQSPRYKIIEKRQSVAFWCNPISGHATLYWYQQILGQGPKLLIQFQNNGVVDDSQLPKDRFSAERLKGVDSTLKIQPAKLEDSAVYLCASSFQGGKDSPLHFGNGTRLTVT.

J is TRBJ2-3 and V is TRBV18, with 7 bases identical to TRBD2. The V and J ends lost 5 bases and 6 bases, in that order; junction bases with no gene match: 11. Looked up from germline, CDR1 is KGHSH and CDR2 is LQKENI. The CDR3 totals 15 residues. CDR3 in DNA: TGTGCCAGCTCAGCGAAGCGGGATTATGAGGATACGCAGTATTTT. This sequence encodes CASSAKRDYEDTQYF.

The chain carries TRBV27 and TRBJ2-1, with TRBD2 matching 8 bases. Looked up from germline, CDR1 is MNHEY and CDR2 is SMNVEV (reference sequence). There are 16 residues in the CDR3. The trim removed 4 bases at V and 7 bases at J, leaving 12 bases unmatched. The CDR3 reads CASSSRLAGHFNEQFF. For the CDR3, the DNA is TGTGCCAGCAGTTCGCGTCTAGCGGGCCACTTTAATGAGCAGTTCTTC.

This chain's CDR3 is CASSQGSRLGQETQYF. The CDR3 nucleotides read TGCGCCAGCAGCCAAGGGTCCAGGCTTGGCCAAGAGACCCAGTACTTC. This chain uses TRBV4-1 with TRBJ2-5; D not certain. V lost 1 base and J 1 base, leaving 13 bases between the germline ends. This CDR3 comprises 16 residues. Germline CDR1 and CDR2: MGHRA and YSYEKL.

As concerns this clone: The sample has other DNA sequences that encode this CDR3 too. This chain joins TRBV10-3 and TRBJ2-7; 10 bases fit TRBD1. V was pared by 2 bases and J by 2 bases, with 0 bases of the junction left unmatched. The germline V gene encodes CDR1 ENHRY and CDR2 SYGVKD. The CDR3 spans 14 residues. CDR3 residues: CAISEGQGAYEQYF. DNA of the CDR3: TGTGCCATCAGTGAGGGACAGGGGGCCTACGAGCAGTACTTC.

The J gene is TRBJ2-5, the V gene TRBV19; 11 bases agree with TRBD2. The J call may be incorrect, as the DNA end agrees better with TRBJ2-7. The V gene's germline CDR1 is LNHDA and CDR2 SQIVND (reference sequence). There are 15 residues in the CDR3. This chain's CDR3 is CASRRTSGSEYEQYF. The CDR3 bases are TGTGCCAGTAGGAGAACTAGCGGGAGTGAGTACGAGCAGTACTTC.

The chain is built from TRBV9 and TRBJ2-5; 7 nucleotides align to TRBD2. V shed 1 base and J 3 bases; nucleotides not matched to a gene: 6. The CDR3 extends over 15 amino acids. Germline CDR1 and CDR2: SGDLS and YYNGEE. CDR3 protein: CASSVRPGGEETQYF. The CDR3 region has the DNA TGTGCCAGCAGCGTACGTCCGGGAGGTGAAGAGACCCAGTACTTC.